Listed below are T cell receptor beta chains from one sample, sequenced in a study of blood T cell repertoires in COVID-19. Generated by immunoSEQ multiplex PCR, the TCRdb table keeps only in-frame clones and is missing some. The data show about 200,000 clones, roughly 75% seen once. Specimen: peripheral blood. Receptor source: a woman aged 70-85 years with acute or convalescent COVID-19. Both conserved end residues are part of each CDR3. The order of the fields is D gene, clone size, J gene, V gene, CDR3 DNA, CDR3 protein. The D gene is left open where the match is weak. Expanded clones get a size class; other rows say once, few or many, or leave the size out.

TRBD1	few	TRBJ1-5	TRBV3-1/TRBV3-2	TGTGCCAGCTCCGGGACAGGGCTCAATCAGCCCCAGCATTTT	CASSGTGLNQPQHF
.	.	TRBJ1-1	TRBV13	TGTGCCAGCAGCCCAGTACGCACTGAAGCTTTCTTT	CASSPVRTEAFF
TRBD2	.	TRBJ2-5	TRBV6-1	TGTGCCAGCAGTGAACCAGCGGGGGCCCTTACCCAGTACTTC	CASSEPAGALTQYF
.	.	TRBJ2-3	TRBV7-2	TGTGCCAGCAGCTTAGGTGTCGGTAGCACAGATACGCAGTATTTT	CASSLGVGSTDTQYF
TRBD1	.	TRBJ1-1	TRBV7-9	TGTGCCAGCAGCTCGAACGACAGGGGGAAAGGTGAAGCTTTCTTT	CASSSNDRGKGEAFF
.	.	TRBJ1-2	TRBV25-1	TGTGCCAGCAGTTACTACTCGGACAGCAAGAGCTATGGCTACACCTTC	CASSYYSDSKSYGYTF
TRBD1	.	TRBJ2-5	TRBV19	TGTGCCAGCCGACCGGACAGGGCGGTAGAGACCCAGTACTTC	CASRPDRAVETQYF
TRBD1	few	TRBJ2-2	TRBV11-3	TGTGCCAGCAGCCCCAACAGGGGCACCGGGGAGCTGTTTTTT	CASSPNRGTGELFF
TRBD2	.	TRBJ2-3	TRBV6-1	TGTGCCAGCAGTGGGACTAGCGGGGGGGGGCACCTTGATACGCAGTATTTT	CASSGTSGGGHLDTQYF
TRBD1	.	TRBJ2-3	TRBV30	TGTGCCTGGAGTAGAGGCGGACAGGGTCTTACAGATACGCAGTATTTT	CAWSRGGQGLTDTQYF
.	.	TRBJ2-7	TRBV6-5	TGTGCCAGCAGTCACGGAGCCCTCTACGAGCAGTACTTC	CASSHGALYEQYF
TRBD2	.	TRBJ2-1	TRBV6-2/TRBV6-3	TGTGCCAGCAGCCCTAGCGGGAGATACAATGAGCAGTTCTTC	CASSPSGRYNEQFF
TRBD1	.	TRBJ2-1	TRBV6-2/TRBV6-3	TGTGCCAGCAGTCAACCGGGACAGGGGTACAATGAGCAGTTCTTC	CASSQPGQGYNEQFF
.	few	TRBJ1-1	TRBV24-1	TGTGCCACCAGTGATGGAAGAGCAGGGTTACGCACTGAAGCTTTCTTT	CATSDGRAGLRTEAFF
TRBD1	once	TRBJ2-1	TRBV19	TGTGCCAGTAGTATAGGTCCGGGACAGGGAAATGAGCAGTTCTTC	CASSIGPGQGNEQFF
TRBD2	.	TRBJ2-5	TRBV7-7	TGTGCCAGCAGCATGGGACTAGCGGAACAAGAGACCCAGTACTTC	CASSMGLAEQETQYF
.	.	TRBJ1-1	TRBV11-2	TGTGCCAGCAGCTTAGCGGGAGGATCGGCTTTCTTT	CASSLAGGSAFF
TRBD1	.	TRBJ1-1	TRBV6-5	TGTGCCAGCAGGCGGGACAGGGCCCCTTTTGAAGCTTTCTTT	CASRRDRAPFEAFF
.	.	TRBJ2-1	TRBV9	TGTGCCAGCAGCGAGGGTATCATGGGGGGGCCCCGGAATGAGCAGTTCTTC	CASSEGIMGGPRNEQFF
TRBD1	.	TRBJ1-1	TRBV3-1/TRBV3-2	TGTGCCAGCAGCCTTTCTGGACAGGGTCCTGAAGCTTTCTTT	CASSLSGQGPEAFF
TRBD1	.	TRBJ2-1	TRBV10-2	TGCGCCAGCATGAAGGACAGGGTGGGGGGCCGAGAAATTAGCTCCTACAATGAGCAGTTCTTC	CASMKDRVGGREISSYNEQFF
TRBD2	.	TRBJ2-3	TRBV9	TGTGCCAGCAGCGTAGTCCTAGCGGGGGTGGATACGCAGTATTTT	CASSVVLAGVDTQYF
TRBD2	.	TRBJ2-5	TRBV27	TGTGCCAGCAGTTTTTTTAGCGGGGCACCGCAAGAGACCCAGTACTTC	CASSFFSGAPQETQYF
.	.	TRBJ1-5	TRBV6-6	TGTGCCAGCACCCTGGGGCTTTTCAGCAATCAGCCCCAGCATTTT	CASTLGLFSNQPQHF
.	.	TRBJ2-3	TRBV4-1	TGCGCCAGCGGTAACCCAATCCGGGACATCACAGATACGCAGTATTTT	CASGNPIRDITDTQYF
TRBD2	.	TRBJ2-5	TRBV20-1	TGCAGTGCTAGTCGGCGGGGGGGAGGAGAGACCCAGTACTTC	CSASRRGGGETQYF
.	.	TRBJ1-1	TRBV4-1	TGCGCCAGCAGCCAAGTGGGGCGGGGGCAGGGCGGATACTCTGAAGCTTTCTTT	CASSQVGRGQGGYSEAFF
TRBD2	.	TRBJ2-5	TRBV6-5	TGTGCCAGCAGTTCTAGCGGGGGGGCCGTGAAGACCCAGTACTTC	CASSSSGGAVKTQYF
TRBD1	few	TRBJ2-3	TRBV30	TGTGCCAGGGGGCAGTCCGGAGATACGCAGTATTTT	CARGQSGDTQYF
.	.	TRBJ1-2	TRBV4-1	TGCGCCAGCAGCCAATTAGCCGGGACTCAAACTTTATATGGCTACACCTTC	CASSQLAGTQTLYGYTF
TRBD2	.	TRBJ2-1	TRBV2	TGTGCCAGCAGTGACACTAAGCGAGACCGGGGGGACAATGAGCAGTTCTTC	CASSDTKRDRGDNEQFF
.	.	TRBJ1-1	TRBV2	TGTGCCAGCACGAGAAGGGGTGGAACTGAAGCTTTCTTT	CASTRRGGTEAFF
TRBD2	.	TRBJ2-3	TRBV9	TGTGCCAGCAGCGTAGAGCTAGCGGGGGGGGCGGTGTTGGGTACGCAGTATTTT	CASSVELAGGAVLGTQYF
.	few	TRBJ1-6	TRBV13	TGTGCCAGCAGCTCCCGACAGAGTCCCGGTTCACCCCTCCACTTT	CASSSRQSPGSPLHF
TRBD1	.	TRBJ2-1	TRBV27	TGTGCCAGCAGCCCCGGGACAGCCCTTAATGATGAGCAGTTCTTC	CASSPGTALNDEQFF
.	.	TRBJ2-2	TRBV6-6	TGTGCCAGCAGTCCTGGATCCGGGGGAGCTGGCACCGGGGAGCTGTTTTTT	CASSPGSGGAGTGELFF
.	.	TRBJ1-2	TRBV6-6	TGTGCCAGCAGCCCCAGCGACTATGGCTACACCTTC	CASSPSDYGYTF